A selection of T cell receptor beta chains follows, all from one sample in a study of T cell changes during pregnancy in multiple sclerosis. TCRdb's copy holds only in-frame clones and misses some; the assay was immunoSEQ multiplex PCR. In the table there are about 94,000 clones, roughly 92% of which are singletons. This material consisted of peripheral blood, taken after pregnancy. These receptors came from a female donor with multiple sclerosis, enrolled in a pregnancy study. Both conserved end residues are part of each CDR3. The D gene is left open where the match is weak. Clone size is stated in some rows and not others, as once, few, many or a class when expanded.

once | TRBJ2-3 | TRBV6-4 | TRBD2 | CAGSDAGDTDTQYF | TGTGCCGGCAGTGACGCGGGAGACACAGATACGCAGTATTTT
- | TRBJ1-5 | TRBV15 | - | CATSGVGGMGNQPQHF | TGTGCCACCAGCGGGGTTGGGGGGATGGGCAATCAGCCCCAGCATTTT
- | TRBJ2-3 | TRBV7-2 | - | CASSLARTDTQYF | TGTGCCAGCAGCTTAGCCAGAACAGATACGCAGTATTTT
- | TRBJ1-1 | TRBV10-2 | TRBD1 | CASSESTGDTEAFF | TGCGCCAGCAGTGAGTCCACAGGGGACACTGAAGCTTTCTTT
- | TRBJ2-7 | TRBV12-5 | - | CASGLGLQTYEQYF | TGTGCTAGTGGTTTGGGGCTGCAAACCTACGAGCAGTACTTC
- | TRBJ2-1 | TRBV5-1 | TRBD1 | CASSSGTVAWNEQFF | TGCGCCAGCAGCTCCGGGACAGTCGCTTGGAATGAGCAGTTCTTC
- | TRBJ1-4 | TRBV7-9 | - | CASTEGNEKLFF | TGTGCCAGCACAGAGGGTAATGAAAAACTGTTTTTT
- | TRBJ2-2 | TRBV13 | - | CASSSPTDPNTGELFF | TGTGCCAGCAGCTCACCGACAGACCCTAACACCGGGGAGCTGTTTTTT
- | TRBJ2-7 | TRBV6-6 | TRBD2 | CASSSGRAGLYEQYF | TGTGCCAGCAGTAGCGGGAGGGCCGGTTTGTACGAGCAGTACTTC
- | TRBJ2-2 | TRBV28 | TRBD2 | CASSLSVGLANTGELFF | TGTGCCAGCAGTTTATCGGTGGGACTAGCGAACACCGGGGAGCTGTTTTTT
- | TRBJ2-1 | TRBV6-6 | TRBD2 | CASSLELARGEQFF | TGTGCCAGCAGCCTCGAACTAGCGCGAGGGGAGCAGTTCTTC
- | TRBJ2-2 | TRBV5-1 | TRBD1 | CASSLRDRGIHANTGELFF | TGCGCCAGCAGCCTCCGGGACAGGGGAATCCACGCGAACACCGGGGAGCTGTTTTTT
- | TRBJ2-3 | TRBV5-4 | TRBD2 | CASSFMGGDTDTQYF | TGTGCCAGCAGCTTTATGGGAGGGGACACAGATACGCAGTATTTT
- | TRBJ2-4 | TRBV15 | TRBD1 | CATSPTGDQNIQYF | TGTGCCACCAGTCCGACAGGGGACCAAAACATTCAGTACTTC
- | TRBJ1-2 | TRBV6-1 | TRBD1 | CASSGRDRGETNYGYTF | TGTGCCAGCAGTGGCCGGGACAGGGGCGAAACTAACTATGGCTACACCTTC
- | TRBJ1-1 | TRBV28 | - | CASYLAGSRDTEAFF | TGTGCCAGCTATCTAGCGGGCAGTCGGGACACTGAAGCTTTCTTT
- | TRBJ2-7 | TRBV5-4 | TRBD2 | CASSSFLSGRVSYEQYF | TGTGCCAGCAGCTCGTTTTTAAGCGGGAGGGTTAGCTACGAGCAGTACTTC
- | TRBJ1-2 | TRBV28 | - | CASSPGGASYTF | TGTGCCAGCAGCCCGGGGGGGGCTAGTTACACCTTC
- | TRBJ1-5 | TRBV28 | TRBD1 | CAARQGGTGMLPQHF | TGTGCCGCAAGACAAGGGGGGACAGGGATGCTGCCCCAGCATTTT
- | TRBJ2-1 | TRBV27 | TRBD1 | CASSWDRGNEQFF | TGTGCCAGCAGTTGGGACAGGGGCAATGAGCAGTTCTTC